Listed here are 20 T cell receptor beta chains from one sample, sequenced in a study of T cell responses to AZD1222 COVID-19 vaccine. Only in-frame clones appear in the TCRdb table, and some are missing; sequencing was by immunoSEQ multiplex PCR. The table shows some 130,000 clones, with roughly 82% occurring only once. The specimen comprised peripheral blood, sampled on day 0 of AZD1222 vaccination. These receptors all come from an adult in good health.

The chain is built from TRBV12-3 or TRBV12-4 and TRBJ1-2; unclear D gene. The V and J ends lost 6 bases and 8 bases respectively, with 16 bases between them. This CDR3 is 13 amino acids long. CDR3 residues: CASSSGSEGGYTF. The CDR3 DNA sequence: TGTGCCAGCAGCTCAGGATCCGAGGGCGGCTACACCTTC.

The genes are TRBV19 and TRBJ2-2, with TRBD1 identical over 9 bases. Looked up from germline, CDR1 is LNHDA and CDR2 is SQIVND (reference sequence). The junction had 9 bases not matched to a gene; V was cut back by 4 bases and J by 3 bases. This CDR3 spans 17 amino acids. CDR3 in amino acids: CASSRSRTGVYTGELFF. The CDR3 nucleotides read TGTGCCAGTAGTAGATCCCGGACAGGGGTCTACACCGGGGAGCTGTTTTTT.

The rearrangement joins TRBV27 to TRBJ2-3; the match to TRBD2 covers 10 bases. The germline gives CDR1 MNHEY, CDR2 SMNVEV (reference sequence). Losses at the gene ends were 1 base for V and 5 bases for J; bases not matched to a gene: 9. The CDR3 runs to 17 residues. The CDR3 here is CASSLYGLSGGEDTQYF. CDR3 nucleotide sequence: TGTGCCAGCAGTTTATATGGGTTGAGCGGGGGGGAAGATACGCAGTATTTT.

On this clone itself: One end of the junction fails to match germline, which may point to a read error. The chain recombines TRBV7-9 with TRBJ1-1; possible D gene TRBD1, 6 bases. CDR1 SEHNR and CDR2 FQNEAQ come from the germline V gene (reference sequence). The CDR3 has 12 residues. The DNA of the CDR3 is TGTGCCAGCAGCGCCGTAGGGGGTTCCGGCCTCTTT. Protein sequence: CASSAVGGSGLF.

The rearrangement links TRBV4-2 to TRBJ1-5; the D gene is possibly TRBD1 (5 bases). The V and J ends lost 0 bases and 6 bases respectively, with 12 bases between them. The CDR3 spans 15 residues. Germline lookup yields CDR1 LGHNA and CDR2 YNFKEQ. CDR3 sequence: CASSQDVGTTQPQHF. The CDR3 nucleotides read TGTGCCAGCAGCCAAGATGTAGGGACGACTCAGCCCCAGCATTTT.

In regard to this clone: At one end the junction does not follow the germline gene, possibly because of a read error. The rearrangement links TRBV6-5 to TRBJ2-2, with D uncertain. The CDR3 loop spans 13 amino acids. CDR1 is MNHEY and CDR2 is SVGAGI in the germline V gene. CDR3 sequence (DNA): TGTGGCAGCTCAACTTCCAACACCGGGGAGCTGTTTTTT. This encodes CGSSTSNTGELFF.

The chain employs TRBV5-6 and TRBJ1-2, with D hard to call. CDR3 length equals 12 residues. The V gene lost 1 base and the J gene lost 5 bases, with 6 bases spanning the gap. In germline, CDR1 is SGHDT, CDR2 YYEEEE. The chain's CDR3 is CASSLNRYGYTF. In nucleotides, the CDR3 is TGTGCCAGCAGCTTGAACAGATATGGCTACACCTTC.

The rearrangement links TRBV6-6 to TRBJ2-7; D unresolved. The V gene's germline CDR1 is MNHNY and CDR2 SVGAGI (reference sequence). This CDR3 region has 14 residues. Deletions cut 4 bases from V and 0 bases from J, with 10 bases between. The CDR3 spells CASSFPGPSYEQYF. The DNA of the CDR3 is TGTGCCAGCAGTTTTCCAGGACCCTCCTACGAGCAGTACTTC.

This clone appeared a single time. The rearrangement links TRBV19 to TRBJ1-2; D is undetermined. The germline gives CDR1 LNHDA, CDR2 SQIVND (reference sequence). There are 11 residues in the CDR3. V was pared by 7 bases and J by 2 bases, with 5 bases between. The CDR3 reads CASNDNYGYTF. The DNA of the CDR3 is TGTGCCAGTAACGACAACTATGGCTACACCTTC. Complete variable domain (other parts from reference TRBV19 and TRBJ1-2): DGGITQSPKYLFRKEGQNVTLSCEQNLNHDAMYWYRQDPGQGLRLIYYSQIVNDFQKGDIAEGYSVSREKKESFPLTVTSAQKNPTAFYLCASNDNYGYTFGSGTRLTVV.

The V call is TRBV5-1, the J call TRBJ2-1; D might be TRBD2 (6 bases). The ends were cut back, 4 bases at V and 0 bases at J, with 17 bases in the middle. The CDR3 loop spans 17 amino acids. Germline lookup yields CDR1 SGHRS and CDR2 YFSETQ. As DNA, the CDR3 is TGCGCCAGCAGCCCGCGTGGGGAGGCGAGCTCCTACAATGAGCAGTTCTTC. The encoded protein is CASSPRGEASSYNEQFF.

This sequence joins TRBV10-2 and TRBJ1-1; unclear D gene. CDR1 is WSHSY, CDR2 SAAADI, per germline. This CDR3 has 13 residues. Trimming took 10 bases from V and 2 from J, leaving 14 bases between them. CDR3 DNA: TGCGCCACCAGAGGGAATTCAAACACTGAAGCTTTCTTT. This gives the protein CATRGNSNTEAFF.

The CDR3 loop is CASSFFGQEYTDTQYF. CDR3 sequence (DNA): TGCGCCAGCAGCTTCTTCGGACAGGAGTACACAGATACGCAGTATTTT. J is TRBJ2-3 and V is TRBV5-1, with TRBD1 identical over 7 bases. The CDR3 is made up of 16 amino acids. The germline V gene has CDR1 SGHRS and CDR2 YFSETQ. J was trimmed by 2 bases and V by 2 bases; bases with no gene match: 8.

In this sample, this clone turned up once. The J gene is TRBJ2-3, the V gene TRBV19, with a possible D match to TRBD2 (5 bases). V was trimmed by 5 bases and J by 5 bases, leaving 20 bases between them. CDR1 LNHDA and CDR2 SQIVND come from the germline V gene (reference sequence). This CDR3 is 16 amino acids long. CDR3 DNA: TGTGCCAGTAGTGTTCCGAGGGCCCCCCGTCGAGATACGCAGTATTTT. Translated: CASSVPRAPRRDTQYF.

The CDR3 DNA follows: TGTGCCTGGAGCTACGGACAGGGGATTATATCCGGGGAGCTGTTTTTT. It yields the protein CAWSYGQGIISGELFF. The J gene is TRBJ2-2, the V gene TRBV30, with TRBD1 matching 9 bases. The germline gives CDR1 GTSNPN, CDR2 SVGIG (reference sequence). J was trimmed by 6 bases and V by 3 bases; bases with no gene match: 11. This CDR3 contains 16 residues. Complete variable domain (other parts from reference TRBV30 and TRBJ2-2): SQTIHQWPATLVQPVGSPLSLECTVEGTSNPNLYWYRQAAGRGLQLLFYSVGIGQISSEVPQNLSASRPQDRQFILSSKKLLLSDSGFYLCAWSYGQGIISGELFFGEGSRLTVL.

The chain uses TRBV28 and TRBJ2-2; 14 bases match TRBD2. The CDR3 length is 14 residues. Germline values: CDR1 MDHEN, CDR2 SYDVKM. Trimming at V came to 8 bases and at J to 6 bases, leaving 2 bases not matched to a gene. CDR3 bases: TGTGCCAGCCTGGGACTAGCGGGGGCCGGGGAGCTGTTTTTT. The encoded protein is CASLGLAGAGELFF.

This rearrangement joins TRBV9 to TRBJ2-5, with TRBD2 identical over 9 bases. This CDR3 is 16 amino acids long. CDR1 SGDLS and CDR2 YYNGEE come from the germline V gene. V shed 3 bases, J shed 4 bases, and the junction held 10 bases outside the gene matches. CDR3 DNA sequence: TGTGCCAGCAGCGCCTCACCCGGACTAGCGAGAGAGACCCAGTACTTC. Translated: CASSASPGLARETQYF.

This chain joins TRBV7-3 and TRBJ1-1; the match to TRBD1 covers 9 bases. Germline values: CDR1 SGHTA, CDR2 FQGTGA. The CDR3 has 14 residues. Losses at the gene ends were 4 bases for V and 3 bases for J; bases not matched to a gene: 3. CDR3 nucleotide sequence: TGTGCCAGCAGCTACAGGGGGCCGGACACTGAAGCTTTCTTT. As protein: CASSYRGPDTEAFF.

The V call is TRBV28, the J call TRBJ2-1; D gene ambiguous. The germline gives CDR1 MDHEN, CDR2 SYDVKM. The V gene lost 2 bases and the J gene lost 8 bases, with 4 bases spanning the gap. The CDR3 has 11 amino acids. The CDR3: CASSLTHEQFF. CDR3 coding DNA: TGTGCCAGCAGTTTAACCCATGAGCAGTTCTTC.

Only a few counts were recorded for this clone. This chain links TRBV14 with TRBJ2-7, with D possibly TRBD1 on 5 matching bases. This CDR3 contains 11 residues. Germline V gives CDR1 SGHDN, CDR2 FVKESK. V shed 3 bases and J shed 6 bases, with 6 bases lying between them. The CDR3 region has the DNA TGTGCCAGCAGCCAGGGGCCCGAGCAGTACTTC. Its translation is CASSQGPEQYF.

This chain connects TRBV30 to TRBJ2-7; the D gene is possibly TRBD1 (6 bases). V was clipped by 4 bases and J by 6 bases, with 13 bases between them. Germline CDR1 reads GTSNPN; CDR2 reads SVGIG (reference sequence). The CDR3 length is 12 residues. For the CDR3, the DNA is TGTGCCTGGACAAAACAGGGTTCCGAGCAGTACTTC. This gives the protein CAWTKQGSEQYF.